The clone carrying this T cell receptor (beta chain) has more than one count but fewer than ten. What it recognizes is unknown. The TCR library protocol attached unique molecular identifiers to the individual cDNA molecules. TCRdb itself ran the 5' RACE reads through MiXCR, one entry per CDR3 protein. The sample lists 45,000 to 50,000 distinct CDR3 sequences, under 7.5% occurring once. This sample was taken from a study of early T cells in non-severe SARS-CoV-2 infection. The study's findings and limits: In VDJdb matching, anti-spike CD8 responses were favored while private and CD4 specificities went missing.

There are 18 residues in the CDR3. CDR1 is SGHDT and CDR2 is YYEEEE in the germline V gene. The ends lost 0 bases at V and 0 bases at J; junction bases unmatched: 5. The chain carries TRBV5-6 and TRBJ2-6; TRBD1 matches 8 bases. The sample was whole blood, taken at baseline. The TCR sequence derives from an adult who was a healthcare worker with PCR-confirmed SARS-CoV-2 infection or an uninfected control (not recorded which). CDR3 in DNA: TGTGCCAGCAGCTTGGGGCAGGGGGCCCTCTCTGGGGCCAACGTCCTGACTTTC. Amino acid sequence: CASSLGQGALSGANVLTF.